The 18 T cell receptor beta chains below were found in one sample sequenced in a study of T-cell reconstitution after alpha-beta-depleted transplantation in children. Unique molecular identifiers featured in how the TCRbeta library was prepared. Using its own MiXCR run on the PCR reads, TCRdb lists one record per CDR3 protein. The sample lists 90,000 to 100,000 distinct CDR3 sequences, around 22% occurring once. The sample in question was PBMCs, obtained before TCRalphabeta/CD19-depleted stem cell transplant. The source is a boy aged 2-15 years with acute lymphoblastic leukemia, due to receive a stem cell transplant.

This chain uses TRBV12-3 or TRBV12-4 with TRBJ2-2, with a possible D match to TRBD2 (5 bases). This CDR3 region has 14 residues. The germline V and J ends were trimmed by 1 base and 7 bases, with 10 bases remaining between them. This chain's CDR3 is CASSLGTQSGELFF. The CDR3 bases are TGTGCCAGCAGTTTAGGGACTCAAAGCGGGGAGCTGTTTTTT.

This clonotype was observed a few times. Here the CDR3 reads CASRKSGGARNEQFF. CDR3 DNA sequence: TGTGCCAGCAGGAAGAGCGGAGGGGCTCGGAATGAGCAGTTCTTC. V is TRBV6-2 or TRBV6-3 and J is TRBJ2-1; the D gene is possibly TRBD2 (6 bases). The germline V gene has CDR1 MNHEY and CDR2 SVGEGT. This CDR3 region has 15 residues. Trimming removed 6 bases from V and 7 bases from J, with 19 bases in between.

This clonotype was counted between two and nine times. CDR3 loop: CASSLTGLYGYTF. DNA for the CDR3: TGCGCCAGCAGCCTGACAGGGCTCTATGGCTACACCTTC. The gene calls are TRBV5-1 and TRBJ1-2; TRBD1 matches 7 bases. This CDR3 has 13 residues. Germline assignment: CDR1 SGHRS and CDR2 YFSETQ. With V trimmed by 4 bases and J by 4 bases, 4 bases remained unmatched.

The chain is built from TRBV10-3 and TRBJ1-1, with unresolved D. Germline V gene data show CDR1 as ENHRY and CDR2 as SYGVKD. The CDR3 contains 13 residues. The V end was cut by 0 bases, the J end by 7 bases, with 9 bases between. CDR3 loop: CAISESPSDEAFF. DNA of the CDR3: TGTGCCATCAGTGAGTCCCCGAGTGATGAAGCTTTCTTT.

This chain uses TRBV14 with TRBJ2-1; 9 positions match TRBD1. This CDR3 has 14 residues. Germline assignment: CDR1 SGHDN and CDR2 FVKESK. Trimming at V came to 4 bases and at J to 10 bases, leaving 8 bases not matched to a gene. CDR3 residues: CASSRDRAITEQFF. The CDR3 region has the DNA TGTGCCAGCAGCCGGGACAGGGCGATTACCGAGCAGTTCTTC.

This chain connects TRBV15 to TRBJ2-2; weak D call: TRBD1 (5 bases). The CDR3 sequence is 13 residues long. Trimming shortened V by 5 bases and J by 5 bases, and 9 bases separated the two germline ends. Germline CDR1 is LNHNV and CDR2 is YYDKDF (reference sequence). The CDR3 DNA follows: TGTGCCACCAGCGGCCAGGGAACCGGGGAGCTGTTTTTT. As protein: CATSGQGTGELFF.

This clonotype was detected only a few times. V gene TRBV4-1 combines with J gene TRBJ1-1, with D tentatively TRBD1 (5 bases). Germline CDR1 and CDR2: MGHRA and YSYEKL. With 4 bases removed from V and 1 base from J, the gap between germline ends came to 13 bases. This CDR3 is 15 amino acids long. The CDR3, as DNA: TGCGCCAGCAGCCCCGTCGGGCAGGGGAACACTGAAGCTTTCTTT. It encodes CASSPVGQGNTEAFF.

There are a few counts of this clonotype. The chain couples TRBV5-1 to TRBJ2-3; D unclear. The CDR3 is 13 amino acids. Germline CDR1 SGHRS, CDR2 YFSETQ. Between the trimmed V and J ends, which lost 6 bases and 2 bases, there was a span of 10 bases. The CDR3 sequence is CASTLVLTDTQYF. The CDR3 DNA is TGCGCCAGCACCCTAGTTCTCACAGATACGCAGTATTTT.

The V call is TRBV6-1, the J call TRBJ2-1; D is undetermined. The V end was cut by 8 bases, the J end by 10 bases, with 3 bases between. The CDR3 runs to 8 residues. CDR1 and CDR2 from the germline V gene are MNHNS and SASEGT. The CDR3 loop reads CASGEQFF. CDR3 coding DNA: TGTGCCAGCGGGGAGCAGTTCTTC.

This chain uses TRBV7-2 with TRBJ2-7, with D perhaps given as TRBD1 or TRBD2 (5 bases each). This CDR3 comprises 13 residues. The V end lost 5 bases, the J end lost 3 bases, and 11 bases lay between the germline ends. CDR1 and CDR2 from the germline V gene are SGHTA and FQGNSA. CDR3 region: CASSRDRLYEQYF. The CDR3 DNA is TGTGCCAGCAGCCGGGACCGCCTCTACGAGCAGTACTTC.

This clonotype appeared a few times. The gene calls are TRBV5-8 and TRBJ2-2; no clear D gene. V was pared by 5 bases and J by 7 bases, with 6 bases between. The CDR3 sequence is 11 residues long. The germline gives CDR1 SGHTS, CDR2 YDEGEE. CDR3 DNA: TGTGCCAGCAGACAAAACGGGGAGCTGTTTTTT. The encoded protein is CASRQNGELFF.

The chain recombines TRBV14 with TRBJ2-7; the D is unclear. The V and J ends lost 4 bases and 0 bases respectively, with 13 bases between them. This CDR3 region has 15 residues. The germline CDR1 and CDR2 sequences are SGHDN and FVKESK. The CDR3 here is CASSRRGISSYEQYF. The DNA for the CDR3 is TGTGCCAGCAGCCGGAGAGGCATTAGCTCCTACGAGCAGTACTTC.

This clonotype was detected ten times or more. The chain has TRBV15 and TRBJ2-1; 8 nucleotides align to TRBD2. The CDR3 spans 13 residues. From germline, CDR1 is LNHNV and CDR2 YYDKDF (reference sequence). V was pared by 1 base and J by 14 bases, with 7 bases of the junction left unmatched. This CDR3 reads CATSRVGGTREFF. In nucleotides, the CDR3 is TGTGCCACCAGCAGAGTAGGCGGGACTAGGGAGTTCTTC.

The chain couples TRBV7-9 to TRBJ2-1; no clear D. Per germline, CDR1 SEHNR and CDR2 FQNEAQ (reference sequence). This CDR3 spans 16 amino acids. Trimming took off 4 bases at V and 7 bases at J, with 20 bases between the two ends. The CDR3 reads CASSSMADQSRNEQFF. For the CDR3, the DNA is TGTGCCAGCAGCTCCATGGCCGACCAATCGCGAAATGAGCAGTTCTTC. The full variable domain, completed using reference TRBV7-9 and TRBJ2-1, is DTGVSQNPRHKITKRGQNVTFRCDPISEHNRLYWYRQTLGQGPEFLTYFQNEAQLEKSRLLSDRFSAERPKGSFSTLEIQRTEQGDSAMYLCASSSMADQSRNEQFFGPGTRLTVL.

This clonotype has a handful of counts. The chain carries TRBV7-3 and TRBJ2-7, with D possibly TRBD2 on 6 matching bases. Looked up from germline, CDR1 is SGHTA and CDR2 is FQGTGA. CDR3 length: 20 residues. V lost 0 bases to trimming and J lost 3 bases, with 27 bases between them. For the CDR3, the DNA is TGTGCCAGCAGCTTAACCAAAGTCAGCGGAGGGCATTTAGAGGGCTACGAGCAGTACTTC. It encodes CASSLTKVSGGHLEGYEQYF.

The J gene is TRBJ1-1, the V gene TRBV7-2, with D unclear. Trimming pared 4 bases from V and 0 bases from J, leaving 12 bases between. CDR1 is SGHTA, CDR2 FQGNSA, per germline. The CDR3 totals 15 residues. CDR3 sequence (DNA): TGTGCCAGCAGCTCCCGGGTAGGGATGAACACTGAAGCTTTCTTT. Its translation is CASSSRVGMNTEAFF.

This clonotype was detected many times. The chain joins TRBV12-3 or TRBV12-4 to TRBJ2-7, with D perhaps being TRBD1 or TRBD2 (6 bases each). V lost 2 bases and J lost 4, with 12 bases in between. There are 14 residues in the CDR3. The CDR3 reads CASSLKRRGYEQYF. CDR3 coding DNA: TGTGCCAGCAGTTTAAAGCGGAGGGGGTACGAGCAGTACTTC.

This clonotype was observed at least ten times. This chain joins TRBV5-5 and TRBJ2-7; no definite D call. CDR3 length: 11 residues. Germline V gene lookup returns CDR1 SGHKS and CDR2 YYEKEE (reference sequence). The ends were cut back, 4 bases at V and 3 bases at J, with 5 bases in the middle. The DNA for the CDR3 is TGTGCCAGCAGCCTCGACTACGAGCAGTACTTC. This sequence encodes CASSLDYEQYF.